This T cell receptor (beta chain) derives from a study of shared clonotypes between healthy human individuals. Study-level points and caveats: All-four-donor shared clonotypes had higher generation probabilities than non-shared clonotypes did. The naive CD4 repertoires of a handful of donors were compared, and around 4.7% of clonotypes were shared.

From germline, CDR1 is SGHAT and CDR2 FQNNGV. The V and J ends lost 4 bases and 5 bases respectively, with 8 bases between them. The length of the CDR3 is 12 residues. As to this clone: Its target is not known.

The sorted-subset replicate PCRs were given roughly 190 ng DNA, which is some 29,000 T cell genomes. Using immunoSEQ multiplex PCR, the repertoire was profiled, and TCRdb retains in-frame clones only, with some absent. The data show 2 million to 2.5 million clones, over 85% seen once. The V gene is TRBV11-2, the J gene TRBJ2-5; D ambiguous. The sequencing sample was made of naive CD4+ T cells from PBMCs. Subset in this sample: CD45RA+ positively selected. This clonotype was sampled from a man aged 18 to 29 in good health. Some clones in this sample may be carry-over from other donors' samples. CDR3 sequence (DNA): TGTGCCAGCAGCTCCCCTTCGGAGACCCAGTACTTC. Encoded protein: CASSSPSETQYF.